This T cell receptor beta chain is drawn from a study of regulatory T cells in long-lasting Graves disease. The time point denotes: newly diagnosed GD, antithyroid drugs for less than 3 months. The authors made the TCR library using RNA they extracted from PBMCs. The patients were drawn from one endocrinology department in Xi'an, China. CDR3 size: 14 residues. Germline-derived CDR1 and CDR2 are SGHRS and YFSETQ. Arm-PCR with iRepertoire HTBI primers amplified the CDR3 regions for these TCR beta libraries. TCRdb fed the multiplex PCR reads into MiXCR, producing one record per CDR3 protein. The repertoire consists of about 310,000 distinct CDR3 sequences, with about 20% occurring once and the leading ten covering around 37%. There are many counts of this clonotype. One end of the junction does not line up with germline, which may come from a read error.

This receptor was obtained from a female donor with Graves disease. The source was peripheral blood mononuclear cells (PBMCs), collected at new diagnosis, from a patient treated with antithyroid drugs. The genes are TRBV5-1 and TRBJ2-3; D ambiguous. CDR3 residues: CASSTSTSTDTQYF. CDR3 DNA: TGTGCCAGCAGCACGTCGACCAGCACAGATACGCAGTATTTT. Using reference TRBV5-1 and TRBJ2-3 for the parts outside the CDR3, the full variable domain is KAGVTQTPRYLIKTRGQQVTLSCSPISGHRSVSWYQQTPGQGLQFLFEYFSETQRNKGNFPGRFSGRQFSNSRSEMNVSTLELGDSALYLCASSTSTSTDTQYFGPGTRLTVL.